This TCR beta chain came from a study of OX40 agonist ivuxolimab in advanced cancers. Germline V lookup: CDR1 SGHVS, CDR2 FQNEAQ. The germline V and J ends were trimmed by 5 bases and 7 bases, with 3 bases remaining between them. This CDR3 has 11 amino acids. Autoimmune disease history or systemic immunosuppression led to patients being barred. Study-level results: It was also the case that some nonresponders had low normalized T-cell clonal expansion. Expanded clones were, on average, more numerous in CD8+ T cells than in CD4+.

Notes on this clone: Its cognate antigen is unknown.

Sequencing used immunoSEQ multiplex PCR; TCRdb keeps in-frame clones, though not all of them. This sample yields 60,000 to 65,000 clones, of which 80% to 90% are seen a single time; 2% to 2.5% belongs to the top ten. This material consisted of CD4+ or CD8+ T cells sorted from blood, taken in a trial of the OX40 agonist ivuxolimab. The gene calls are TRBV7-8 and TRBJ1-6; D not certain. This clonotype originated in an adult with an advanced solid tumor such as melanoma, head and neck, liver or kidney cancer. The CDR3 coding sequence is TGTGCCAGCAGCCAGAATTCACCCCTCCACTTT. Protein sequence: CASSQNSPLHF.